These 32 T cell receptor beta chains were all obtained from the same sample, sequenced in a study of blood T cell repertoires in COVID-19. Generated by immunoSEQ multiplex PCR, the TCRdb table keeps only in-frame clones and is missing some. The sample consists of more than 200,000 clones, roughly 80% of them appearing once. Material for sequencing was peripheral blood. These receptors came from a man in his 60s with acute or convalescent COVID-19.

The chain has TRBV10-1 and TRBJ2-3; 9 bases match TRBD2. CDR1 is WNHNN, CDR2 SYGVQD, per germline (reference sequence). The V gene end was trimmed by 5 bases and the J gene end by 1 base; junction bases not matched to a gene: 1. This CDR3 is built from 14 residues. The CDR3 nucleotides read TGCGCCAGCAGTCAGCGGGGGGGCACAGATACGCAGTATTTT. Translation: CASSQRGGTDTQYF.

This chain uses TRBV4-3 with TRBJ1-1; D is uncertain. Germline V gene lookup returns CDR1 LGHNA and CDR2 YSLEER. Trimming removed 0 bases at V and 5 bases at J, with 16 bases between. CDR3 size: 16 residues. The CDR3 sequence is CASSQEVSIRETEAFF. CDR3 DNA sequence: TGCGCCAGCAGCCAAGAAGTTTCGATACGGGAAACTGAAGCTTTCTTT.

This chain connects TRBV29-1 to TRBJ1-5; the D is unclear. V dropped 3 bases and J dropped 0 bases, with 9 bases sitting between them. This CDR3 is built from 14 residues. CDR1 and CDR2 (germline): SQVTM, ANQGSEA. The CDR3 nucleotides read TGCAGCGTTGATTCCGGGAATAGCAATCAGCCCCAGCATTTT. Protein sequence: CSVDSGNSNQPQHF. The whole variable domain, filled in from reference TRBV29-1 and TRBJ1-5, reads SAVISQKPSRDICQRGTSLTIQCQVDSQVTMMFWYRQQPGQSLTLIATANQGSEATYESGFVIDKFPISRPNLTFSTLTVSNMSPEDSSIYLCSVDSGNSNQPQHFGDGTRLSIL.

This rearrangement joins TRBV29-1 to TRBJ2-1; D call uncertain. The CDR3 runs 15 residues. From germline, CDR1 is SQVTM and CDR2 ANQGSEA. Trimming shortened V by 5 bases and J by 0 bases, and 14 bases separated the two germline ends. The CDR3 bases are TGCAGCGTTAATTCGGATTCAGGCTCCTACAATGAGCAGTTCTTC. This sequence encodes CSVNSDSGSYNEQFF.

This rearrangement joins TRBV7-8 to TRBJ1-1; D is unclear. CDR3 length: 13 residues. Germline V gives CDR1 SGHVS, CDR2 FQNEAQ. Trimming took 5 bases from V and 8 from J, leaving 15 bases between them. The CDR3 protein is CASSRGRGSEAFF. CDR3 nucleotide sequence: TGTGCCAGCAGCCGAGGGCGGGGATCCGAAGCTTTCTTT.

The chain employs TRBV28 and TRBJ1-2; the D is unclear. V was clipped by 6 bases and J by 7 bases, with 9 bases between them. The germline V gene has CDR1 MDHEN and CDR2 SYDVKM. The CDR3 runs to 11 residues. CDR3 bases: TGTGCCAGCAGCGAGGGTCCTGGCTACACCTTC. Translating gives CASSEGPGYTF.

The V call is TRBV7-9, the J call TRBJ2-7; TRBD2 matches 14 bases. In germline, CDR1 is SEHNR, CDR2 FQNEAQ (reference sequence). This CDR3 has 16 amino acids. V lost 1 base and J lost 6; bases outside the gene matches: 5. CDR3 nucleotide sequence: TGTGCCAGCAGCTTAGGGGGGACTAGCGGGAGAAGCGAGCAGTACTTC. Residues: CASSLGGTSGRSEQYF.

The chain links TRBV5-1 to TRBJ2-4, with 7 bases matching TRBD2. V lost 0 bases and J lost 3; bases outside the gene matches: 6. The CDR3 spans 16 residues. Germline values: CDR1 SGHRS, CDR2 YFSETQ. As DNA, the CDR3 is TGCGCCAGCAGCTTGGGGGGAGGGAACATCAAAAACATTCAGTACTTC. This translates into CASSLGGGNIKNIQYF.

The V call is TRBV27, the J call TRBJ2-3; TRBD1 matches at 9 bases. This CDR3 is built from 14 residues. Germline V gene lookup returns CDR1 MNHEY and CDR2 SMNVEV (reference sequence). Losses at the gene ends were 4 bases for V and 7 bases for J; bases not matched to a gene: 6. The CDR3 protein is CASSWGQGGNTQYF. For the CDR3, the DNA is TGTGCCAGCAGTTGGGGACAGGGAGGGAATACGCAGTATTTT.

This clone showed up just a few times. This rearrangement joins TRBV10-3 to TRBJ1-1; 8 bases are shared with TRBD1. V dropped 6 bases and J dropped 3; count of bases not matched to a gene: 6. Germline assignment: CDR1 ENHRY and CDR2 SYGVKD. The CDR3 covers 14 residues. Here the CDR3 DNA reads TGTGCCATCAGACTACAGGGGGGCGACACTGAAGCTTTCTTT. This sequence encodes CAIRLQGGDTEAFF.

In its sample, this clone was seen many times. The CDR3 nucleotides are TGTGCCAGCAAGGAAGCAGGGGATAGCAATCAGCCCCAGCATTTT. Protein product: CASKEAGDSNQPQHF. V and J are TRBV6-6 and TRBJ1-5, with D tentatively TRBD1 (6 bases). The CDR3 runs to 15 residues. The germline V gene has CDR1 MNHNY and CDR2 SVGAGI (reference sequence). V dropped 7 bases and J dropped 0 bases, with 13 bases sitting between them.

The V call is TRBV18, the J call TRBJ2-7; D is undetermined. V was trimmed by 4 bases and J by 3 bases, leaving 22 bases between them. CDR1 KGHSH and CDR2 LQKENI come from the germline V gene. The CDR3 length is 17 residues. Here the CDR3 DNA reads TGTGCCAGCTCACTAAATGGGCCGACACCAGCCCGCTACGAGCAGTACTTC. Protein: CASSLNGPTPARYEQYF. The full variable domain, completed using reference TRBV18 and TRBJ2-7, is NAGVMQNPRHLVRRRGQEARLRCSPMKGHSHVYWYRQLPEEGLKFMVYLQKENIIDESGMPKERFSAEFPKEGPSILRIQQVVRGDSAAYFCASSLNGPTPARYEQYFGPGTRLTVT.

This chain joins TRBV15 and TRBJ2-2; 8 nucleotides align to TRBD2. CDR3 length: 16 residues. Looked up from germline, CDR1 is LNHNV and CDR2 is YYDKDF (reference sequence). V lost 3 bases, J lost 5 bases, and 8 bases stayed unmatched. The CDR3: CATSRRLASPTGELFF. The CDR3 nucleotides read TGTGCCACCAGCAGGAGACTAGCGTCGCCGACCGGGGAGCTGTTTTTT. The full variable domain, completed using reference TRBV15 and TRBJ2-2, is DAMVIQNPRYQVTQFGKPVTLSCSQTLNHNVMYWYQQKSSQAPKLLFHYYDKDFNNEADTPDNFQSRRPNTSFCFLDIRSPGLGDTAMYLCATSRRLASPTGELFFGEGSRLTVL.

J is TRBJ1-1 and V is TRBV3-1 (or the pseudogene TRBV3-2); 7 bases match TRBD1. With 4 bases clipped from V and 11 bases from J, the junction kept 7 bases outside the gene matches. The V gene's germline CDR1 is LGHDT and CDR2 YNNKEL (reference sequence). The CDR3 runs 12 residues. The CDR3 here is CASSRTGGEAFF. CDR3 sequence (DNA): TGTGCCAGCAGCCGGACAGGCGGGGAGGCTTTCTTT.

This clone has just one count. V gene TRBV7-2 combines with J gene TRBJ1-1, with D unresolved. CDR1 is SGHTA, CDR2 FQGNSA, per germline. V was clipped by 3 bases and J by 1 base, with 9 bases between them. This CDR3 is built from 14 residues. The CDR3, as DNA: TGTGCCAGCAGCTTCATGGTGGCGAACACTGAAGCTTTCTTT. Translating gives CASSFMVANTEAFF.

This chain joins TRBV7-2 and TRBJ2-7; TRBD2 might be the D (6 bases). The CDR3 is 14 residues long. CDR1 and CDR2 from the germline V gene are SGHTA and FQGNSA. Trimming took 5 bases from V and 2 from J, leaving 13 bases between them. The CDR3 region has the DNA TGTGCCAGCAGCCGGAGACTAGTTCCCTACGAGCAGTACTTC. Translation: CASSRRLVPYEQYF.

The CDR3 spells CASSQGLAGGYDTQYF. CDR3 DNA: TGTGCCAGCAGTCAAGGACTAGCGGGGGGGTACGATACGCAGTATTTT. This chain connects TRBV6-1 to TRBJ2-3; TRBD2 matches at 15 bases. J gave up 6 bases and V 5 bases, and 6 bases lay outside the gene matches. CDR1 is MNHNS and CDR2 is SASEGT in the germline V gene. The CDR3 loop spans 16 amino acids.

CDR3 bases: TGCGCCAGCAGCTTGGGACTAGCGGCCGCCTACGAGCAGTACTTC. It specifies CASSLGLAAAYEQYF. The chain uses TRBV10-2 and TRBJ2-7; 11 bases line up with TRBD2. Per the germline V gene, CDR1 is WSHSY and CDR2 is SAAADI. The V gene end was trimmed by 6 bases and the J gene end by 2 bases; junction bases not matched to a gene: 6. The CDR3 has 15 residues.

The rearrangement uses TRBV4-2 and TRBJ2-5; possibly TRBD2 for D (6 bases). Looked up from germline, CDR1 is LGHNA and CDR2 is YNFKEQ. The CDR3 has 12 residues. The ends were cut back, 1 base at V and 7 bases at J, with 7 bases in the middle. CDR3 in amino acids: CASSQVGGTQYF. The CDR3 nucleotides are TGTGCCAGCAGCCAAGTGGGGGGGACCCAGTACTTC.

The rearrangement uses TRBV5-8 and TRBJ1-3, with D perhaps matching TRBD1 (6 bases). V lost 4 bases and J lost 1, with 9 bases in between. CDR1 is SGHTS, CDR2 YDEGEE, per germline. The CDR3 length is 14 residues. CDR3 loop: CASSVRGSGNTIYF. The CDR3 coding sequence is TGTGCCAGCAGCGTGAGGGGGTCTGGAAACACCATATATTTT.

This clone was observed a single time. This chain connects TRBV7-8 to TRBJ1-1; TRBD1 might be the D (5 bases). This CDR3 region has 16 residues. The V and J ends lost 1 base and 1 base respectively, with 13 bases between them. Per germline, CDR1 SGHVS and CDR2 FQNEAQ. CDR3 DNA sequence: TGTGCCAGCAGCTTAGGCCCAGGGTATACGAACACTGAAGCTTTCTTT. Its protein is CASSLGPGYTNTEAFF.

This clone was counted a single time. This rearrangement joins TRBV12-5 to TRBJ2-4; TRBD1 agrees at 8 bases. The J segment lost 13 bases and the V segment lost 3 bases, leaving 11 bases of the junction unmatched. Germline V gives CDR1 LGHNT, CDR2 FRNRAP. The CDR3 is 14 amino acids. The CDR3 DNA is TGTGCTAGTGGTTTTGGCACAGGGGGAATGTTACAGTACTTC. Its protein product is CASGFGTGGMLQYF.

The chain has TRBV9 and TRBJ2-5; D not resolved. Germline values: CDR1 SGDLS, CDR2 YYNGEE. This CDR3 spans 12 amino acids. The V end was cut by 4 bases, the J end by 5 bases, with 9 bases between. In DNA form, the CDR3 reads TGTGCCAGCAGCTCTACGGTCGAGACCCAGTACTTC. It translates to CASSSTVETQYF.

The rearrangement links TRBV2 to TRBJ1-5; 8 bases align to TRBD1. Germline loops: CDR1 SNHLY, CDR2 FYNNEI. The V segment lost 0 bases and the J segment 6 bases; nucleotides outside the gene matches: 4. CDR3 length: 15 amino acids. The CDR3 DNA reads TGTGCCAGCAGTGAAGCACAGGGGGAAGGTCAGCCCCAGCATTTT. It translates to CASSEAQGEGQPQHF. The full variable domain, completed using reference TRBV2 and TRBJ1-5, is EPEVTQTPSHQVTQMGQEVILRCVPISNHLYFYWYRQILGQKVEFLVSFYNNEISEKSEIFDDQFSVERPDGSNFTLKIRSTKLEDSAMYFCASSEAQGEGQPQHFGDGTRLSIL.

The chain has TRBV19 and TRBJ2-1, with TRBD1 matching over 9 bases. The trim removed 4 bases at V and 2 bases at J, leaving 6 bases unmatched. The CDR3 is made up of 16 amino acids. Germline values: CDR1 LNHDA, CDR2 SQIVND (reference sequence). The CDR3: CASSRAGTGTYNEQFF. Written as DNA, the CDR3 is TGTGCCAGTAGTAGGGCCGGGACAGGGACCTACAATGAGCAGTTCTTC. Based on the CDR3 plus reference TRBV19 and TRBJ2-1, the full variable domain is DGGITQSPKYLFRKEGQNVTLSCEQNLNHDAMYWYRQDPGQGLRLIYYSQIVNDFQKGDIAEGYSVSREKKESFPLTVTSAQKNPTAFYLCASSRAGTGTYNEQFFGPGTRLTVL.

This clone was observed a single time. This chain connects TRBV6-5 to TRBJ2-1; D gene ambiguous. Germline CDR1 MNHEY, CDR2 SVGAGI. The ends were cut back, 4 bases at V and 7 bases at J, with 14 bases in the middle. This CDR3 spans 14 amino acids. The CDR3 sequence: CASSFQIGLNEQFF. CDR3 coding DNA: TGTGCCAGCAGTTTTCAGATTGGCCTTAATGAGCAGTTCTTC.

This chain links TRBV2 with TRBJ1-1; 12 nucleotides align to TRBD1. Trimming cost V 7 bases and J 4 bases; bases outside gene matches: 13. The germline V gene encodes CDR1 SNHLY and CDR2 FYNNEI. The CDR3 covers 17 residues. CDR3 bases: TGTGCCAGCATTGGGTACACGGGACAGGGGGCCGGCACTGAAGCTTTCTTT. Protein: CASIGYTGQGAGTEAFF.

The V gene is TRBV6-5, the J gene TRBJ2-1, with 7 bases matching TRBD1. V lost 0 bases and J lost 4; bases outside the gene matches: 3. Germline values: CDR1 MNHEY, CDR2 SVGAGI. CDR3 length equals 15 residues. CDR3: CASSYSGDSYNEQFF. DNA of the CDR3: TGTGCCAGCAGTTACTCCGGGGACAGTTACAATGAGCAGTTCTTC.

The chain employs TRBV6-2 or TRBV6-3 and TRBJ2-3; no reliable D call. CDR1 and CDR2 from the germline V gene are MNHEY and SVGEGT. This CDR3 is built from 13 residues. V dropped 4 bases and J dropped 1 base, with 6 bases sitting between them. CDR3 protein: CASSFFRTDTQYF. The DNA for the CDR3 is TGTGCCAGCAGTTTCTTCCGCACAGATACGCAGTATTTT.

This CDR3 reads CASSPLEGIGYTF. CDR3 coding DNA: TGTGCCAGCAGCCCATTGGAGGGAATTGGCTACACCTTC. The chain uses TRBV3-1 (or the pseudogene TRBV3-2) and TRBJ1-2; the D is unclear. V lost 4 bases to trimming and J lost 7 bases, with 13 bases between them. The CDR3 runs to 13 residues. Germline CDR1 and CDR2: LGHDT and YNNKEL (reference sequence).

The chain combines TRBV11-2 with TRBJ2-7, with a weak D call TRBD1 (7 bases). The germline V gene has CDR1 SGHAT and CDR2 FQNNGV. The V end lost 8 bases, the J end lost 1 base, and 18 bases lay between the germline ends. The CDR3 covers 15 residues. The CDR3 region is CASEKARGASYEQYF. The CDR3 bases are TGTGCCAGCGAAAAAGCCAGGGGGGCATCCTACGAGCAGTACTTC.

The chain is built from TRBV2 and TRBJ1-3, with 8 bases that match TRBD1. Germline trimming cut 5 bases from V and 1 base from J; bases unmatched to any gene: 4. This CDR3 spans 15 amino acids. Germline-derived CDR1 and CDR2 are SNHLY and FYNNEI. The CDR3 region is CASSLQGASGNTIYF. DNA for the CDR3: TGTGCCAGCAGTTTGCAGGGGGCTTCTGGAAACACCATATATTTT.